This entry lists 26 T cell receptor beta chains sequenced from one sample in a study of blood T cell repertoires in COVID-19 (dated by TCRdb to the early 2020s). Libraries were made using the immunoSEQ multiplex PCR assay. As stored in TCRdb, this immuneACCESS dataset retains in-frame rearrangements with V and J assigned. A fraction of the clones does not appear; measured against another copy, unresolved V genes explain less than half of the discrepancy, and the remainder lacks a known reason. In all, the sample holds about 240,000 clones, and about 89% of those were seen once. The top ten clones comprise over 7.5% of the sample. Sequenced material: PBMCs or T cells enriched from blood (not recorded which). These receptors came from a middle-aged man who had recovered from COVID-19.

V and J are TRBV19 and TRBJ2-7, with 9 bases aligning to TRBD2. Germline CDR1 reads LNHDA; CDR2 reads SQIVND (reference sequence). J was trimmed by 2 bases and V by 5 bases; bases with no gene match: 4. The CDR3 covers 14 residues. CDR3 region: CASSPSGATYEQYF. The CDR3 bases are TGTGCCAGTAGTCCTAGCGGGGCTACCTACGAGCAGTACTTC.

This clone appeared once. The V and J genes are TRBV29-1 and TRBJ2-2; D is ambiguous. The CDR3 covers 13 residues. Trimming took 4 bases from V and 6 from J, leaving 12 bases between them. Germline assignment: CDR1 SQVTM and CDR2 ANQGSEA. The chain's CDR3 is CSVGFPVAGELFF. The CDR3 DNA sequence: TGCAGCGTTGGCTTCCCAGTCGCCGGGGAGCTGTTTTTT.

The CDR3 loop is CASSGGSGSLETQYF. The CDR3 nucleotides read TGTGCCAGCAGTGGGGGTAGCGGGAGCTTGGAGACCCAGTACTTC. V usage is TRBV2 and J usage is TRBJ2-5; TRBD2 matches at 9 bases. Germline loops: CDR1 SNHLY, CDR2 FYNNEI. Unmatched junction bases numbered 8, after V lost 4 bases and J lost 5 bases. The CDR3 extends over 15 amino acids.

V usage is TRBV14 and J usage is TRBJ1-2, with a possible D match to TRBD1 (6 bases). Germline CDR1 reads SGHDN; CDR2 reads FVKESK. V gave up 0 bases and J gave up 4 bases, with 21 bases separating them. The CDR3 contains 18 residues. CDR3 nucleotides: TGTGCCAGCAGCCAAGAGCCGGTAGGGGGATGGTCGCGCTATGGCTACACCTTC. The encoded protein is CASSQEPVGGWSRYGYTF. The whole variable domain, remainder taken from reference TRBV14 and TRBJ1-2, is EAGVTQFPSHSVIEKGQTVTLRCDPISGHDNLYWYRRVMGKEIKFLLHFVKESKQDESGMPNNRFLAERTGGTYSTLKVQPAELEDSGVYFCASSQEPVGGWSRYGYTFGSGTRLTVV.

The chain joins TRBV28 to TRBJ2-2; 7 bases align to TRBD2. The CDR3 sequence is 15 residues long. J lost 4 bases, V lost 3 bases, and 5 bases had no gene match. Germline V CDR1 and CDR2: MDHEN, SYDVKM. CDR3 nucleotide sequence: TGTGCCAGCAGTTTTGCTAGCGGCAGCACCGGGGAGCTGTTTTTT. This translates into CASSFASGSTGELFF.

V usage is TRBV24-1 and J usage is TRBJ2-2, with 7 bases aligning to TRBD2. V dropped 2 bases and J dropped 4; count of bases not matched to a gene: 3. CDR1 KGHDR and CDR2 SFDVKD come from the germline V gene. The length of the CDR3 is 15 residues. CDR3 loop: CATSDSGRVTGELFF. The CDR3 DNA reads as TGTGCCACCAGTGATTCGGGGAGGGTCACCGGGGAGCTGTTTTTT.

This chain connects TRBV9 to TRBJ1-2; 8 positions match TRBD1. Germline-derived CDR1 and CDR2 are SGDLS and YYNGEE. This CDR3 region has 14 residues. J was trimmed by 5 bases and V by 6 bases; bases with no gene match: 9. Here the CDR3 DNA reads TGTGCCAGCACCCCAGGGGACAGGAGGTATGGCTACACCTTC. Its protein product is CASTPGDRRYGYTF.

V is TRBV28 and J is TRBJ2-3; D is ambiguous. Trimming pared 9 bases from V and 1 base from J, leaving 14 bases between. This CDR3 region has 14 residues. The germline V gene has CDR1 MDHEN and CDR2 SYDVKM. The CDR3 loop reads CASLGSFRTDTQYF. CDR3 nucleotides: TGTGCCAGTTTGGGCAGTTTTCGCACAGATACGCAGTATTTT. Full variable domain (rest looked up from reference TRBV28 and TRBJ2-3): DVKVTQSSRYLVKRTGEKVFLECVQDMDHENMFWYRQDPGLGLRLIYFSYDVKMKEKGDIPEGYSVSREKKERFSLILESASTNQTSMYLCASLGSFRTDTQYFGPGTRLTVL.

V and J are TRBV7-8 and TRBJ2-2; D possibly corresponds to TRBD2 (5 bases). Trimming cost V 3 bases and J 6 bases, with 5 bases left between them. The CDR3 is 12 residues long. Germline loops: CDR1 SGHVS, CDR2 FQNEAQ. The CDR3 here is CASSFGAGELFF. CDR3 in DNA: TGTGCCAGCAGCTTCGGGGCCGGGGAGCTGTTTTTT.

This chain links TRBV7-8 with TRBJ2-7; 9 bases are a match to TRBD2. Trimming removed 5 bases from V and 4 bases from J; junction bases left unmatched: 3. Germline loops: CDR1 SGHVS, CDR2 FQNEAQ. The CDR3 runs 13 residues. This chain's CDR3 is CASSRSGRYEQYF. DNA for the CDR3: TGTGCCAGCAGCCGTAGCGGGAGATACGAGCAGTACTTC.

The chain is built from TRBV2 and TRBJ1-2; 8 bases are shared with TRBD1. V was clipped by 3 bases and J by 8 bases; unmatched bases: 5. Per the germline V gene, CDR1 is SNHLY and CDR2 is FYNNEI. This CDR3 has 13 residues. The CDR3 coding sequence is TGTGCCAGCAGTGAGCAGGGGGCGCGGGGCTACACCTTC. Translated, it gives CASSEQGARGYTF. Filled out from reference TRBV2 and TRBJ1-2, the complete variable domain reads EPEVTQTPSHQVTQMGQEVILRCVPISNHLYFYWYRQILGQKVEFLVSFYNNEISEKSEIFDDQFSVERPDGSNFTLKIRSTKLEDSAMYFCASSEQGARGYTFGSGTRLTVV.

The table lists this clone with a few counts. The chain is built from TRBV9 and TRBJ1-3, with 9 nucleotides matching TRBD1. CDR3 size: 16 residues. The V gene's germline CDR1 is SGDLS and CDR2 YYNGEE. Trimming cost V 4 bases and J 4 bases; bases outside gene matches: 9. Written as DNA, the CDR3 is TGTGCCAGCAGCCTATGGACAGGGGACACAGGAAACACCATATATTTT. It translates to CASSLWTGDTGNTIYF.

This chain links TRBV7-9 with TRBJ2-7, with 7 bases fitting TRBD1. This CDR3 is 16 amino acids long. Per germline, CDR1 SEHNR and CDR2 FQNEAQ (reference sequence). The J segment lost 2 bases and the V segment lost 1 base, leaving 8 bases of the junction unmatched. The CDR3: CASSLDDDREAYEQYF. The CDR3 DNA reads TGTGCCAGCAGCTTAGATGATGACAGGGAAGCCTACGAGCAGTACTTC.

This clone has a handful of counts. As DNA, the CDR3 is TGTGCCAGCAGCCCTAGTCGGCAGGGCCCGTGGGAGCAGTACTTC. Its translation: CASSPSRQGPWEQYF. The chain couples TRBV7-8 to TRBJ2-7, with a weak D call TRBD1 (5 bases). CDR3 length: 15 residues. From germline, CDR1 is SGHVS and CDR2 FQNEAQ. V lost 5 bases, J lost 7 bases, and 21 bases lay in between.

Written as DNA, the CDR3 is TGTGCCTTACGGACAGACTCCTACGAGCAGTACTTC. This codes for CALRTDSYEQYF. The chain has TRBV2 and TRBJ2-7, with a weak D call TRBD1 (6 bases). Per the germline V gene, CDR1 is SNHLY and CDR2 is FYNNEI. The V gene lost 11 bases and the J gene lost 0 bases, with 11 bases spanning the gap. The CDR3 sequence is 12 residues long.

The chain recombines TRBV19 with TRBJ1-5, with D tentatively TRBD1 (5 bases). The CDR3 runs to 16 residues. The V end was cut by 3 bases, the J end by 3 bases, with 15 bases between. Germline values: CDR1 LNHDA, CDR2 SQIVND (reference sequence). CDR3 bases: TGTGCCAGTAGTATTACAGGCAGGTTCTACAATCAGCCCCAGCATTTT. This sequence encodes CASSITGRFYNQPQHF.

The rearrangement links TRBV3-1 (or the pseudogene TRBV3-2) to TRBJ2-3; 11 nucleotides align to TRBD2. Germline CDR1 and CDR2: LGHDT and YNNKEL (reference sequence). This CDR3 contains 16 residues. The V segment lost 6 bases and the J segment 4 bases; nucleotides outside the gene matches: 9. The CDR3 coding sequence is TGTGCCAGCAGTCCAAGACTAGCGGGATCTCCAGATACGCAGTATTTT. It yields the protein CASSPRLAGSPDTQYF.

The chain couples TRBV5-1 to TRBJ2-5, with D perhaps matching TRBD2 (6 bases). Between the trimmed V and J ends, which lost 0 bases and 0 bases, there was a span of 9 bases. In germline, CDR1 is SGHRS, CDR2 YFSETQ. The CDR3 is made up of 15 amino acids. This CDR3 reads CASSLGDLDQETQYF. CDR3 DNA: TGCGCCAGCAGCTTGGGGGACTTGGACCAAGAGACCCAGTACTTC.

The gene calls are TRBV6-5 and TRBJ2-7; TRBD1 agrees at 11 bases. Germline CDR1 is MNHEY and CDR2 is SVGAGI. The CDR3 loop spans 14 amino acids. J lost 2 bases, V lost 6 bases, and 3 bases had no gene match. The CDR3 sequence: CASRTGQGAYEQYF. Written as DNA, the CDR3 is TGTGCCAGCAGGACGGGACAGGGGGCCTACGAGCAGTACTTC.

The rearrangement joins TRBV7-9 to TRBJ2-1; 13 nucleotides align to TRBD2. The germline V gene encodes CDR1 SEHNR and CDR2 FQNEAQ (reference sequence). The V gene end was trimmed by 5 bases and the J gene end by 7 bases; junction bases not matched to a gene: 5. The CDR3 loop spans 15 amino acids. The chain's CDR3 is CASSPRLAGGNEQFF. CDR3 sequence (DNA): TGTGCCAGCAGCCCGAGACTAGCGGGGGGTAATGAGCAGTTCTTC.

This chain links TRBV7-2 with TRBJ1-1, with a tentative D call TRBD1 (5 bases). V was shortened by 3 bases and J by 5 bases, with 10 bases between the two germline ends. Germline values: CDR1 SGHTA, CDR2 FQGNSA. The CDR3 totals 13 residues. CDR3 region: CASSLGGWTEAFF. CDR3 nucleotide sequence: TGTGCCAGCAGCTTGGGGGGGTGGACTGAAGCTTTCTTT.

This chain connects TRBV11-1 to TRBJ2-7; 7 bases map to TRBD1. The CDR3 loop spans 15 amino acids. Trimming at V came to 1 base and at J to 6 bases, leaving 9 bases not matched to a gene. Looked up from germline, CDR1 is SGHAT and CDR2 is FQDESV (reference sequence). DNA of the CDR3: TGTGCCAGCAGCTTAGGGGCCGGGACAGCCCGCGAGCAGTACTTC. It specifies CASSLGAGTAREQYF. Drawing the rest from reference TRBV11-1 and TRBJ2-7, the complete variable domain is EAEVAQSPRYKITEKSQAVAFWCDPISGHATLYWYRQILGQGPELLVQFQDESVVDDSQLPKDRFSAERLKGVDSTLKIQPAELGDSAMYLCASSLGAGTAREQYFGPGTRLTVT.

The chain combines TRBV7-3 with TRBJ2-5; TRBD2 is a possible D gene (5 bases). Looked up from germline, CDR1 is SGHTA and CDR2 is FQGTGA. V was pared by 5 bases and J by 3 bases, with 25 bases between. This CDR3 spans 18 amino acids. CDR3 nucleotides: TGTGCCAGCAGCCCCCGGGGTCTGGACGCTTCGGAAGAAGAGACCCAGTACTTC. This translates into CASSPRGLDASEEETQYF.

This chain joins TRBV15 and TRBJ1-3; no reliable D call. The CDR3 loop spans 12 amino acids. Deletions cut 1 base from V and 5 bases from J, with 3 bases between. CDR1 is LNHNV, CDR2 YYDKDF, per germline (reference sequence). CDR3 in amino acids: CATSRARNTIYF. The DNA for the CDR3 is TGTGCCACCAGCAGAGCCAGAAACACCATATATTTT.

V and J are TRBV7-3 and TRBJ1-6; D might be TRBD1 (5 bases). The CDR3 is 15 residues long. CDR1 is SGHTA and CDR2 is FQGTGA in the germline V gene. V lost 2 bases to trimming and J lost 6 bases, with 11 bases between them. The CDR3 bases are TGTGCCAGCAGCTTAGCGGGGGTTGCTAATTCACCCCTCCACTTT. Encoded protein: CASSLAGVANSPLHF. Using reference TRBV7-3 and TRBJ1-6 for the parts outside the CDR3, the full variable domain is GAGVSQTPSNKVTEKGKYVELRCDPISGHTALYWYRQSLGQGPEFLIYFQGTGAADDSGLPNDRFFAVRPEGSVSTLKIQRTERGDSAVYLCASSLAGVANSPLHFGNGTRLTVT.

The chain couples TRBV5-1 to TRBJ1-1, with 11 bases fitting TRBD1. This CDR3 has 16 residues. The V and J ends lost 4 bases and 1 base, in that order; junction bases with no gene match: 6. The germline V gene has CDR1 SGHRS and CDR2 YFSETQ. The CDR3 loop is CASSIRTGGTNTEAFF. The CDR3 DNA follows: TGCGCCAGCAGCATCCGGACAGGGGGCACGAACACTGAAGCTTTCTTT.